This TCR beta chain is from a study of cytomegalovirus exposure and HLA in healthy donors. Turning to the study itself: As an earlier analysis found, about 179 million T cells yielded around 110 million unique TCR beta sequences. Of 300 to 500 genotyped donors, about 80% grouped in the Caucasian-associated ancestry cluster. Points from the study as a whole: A later analysis found TCR association rates differed by HLA locus, highest for DRB1 and lowest for HLA-C.

The PCR ran on 60 Vbeta and 13 Jbeta primers. Data came from immunoSEQ multiplex PCR; TCRdb stores just in-frame clones and leaves some out. The sample records around 90,000 clones, 82% being singletons. In regard to this clone: Its specificity is not known.

Germline-derived CDR1 and CDR2 are MDHEN and SYDVKM. Losses at the gene ends were 4 bases for V and 7 bases for J; bases not matched to a gene: 13. The CDR3 runs 16 residues. The rearrangement links TRBV28 to TRBJ1-5, with 7 bases identical to TRBD1. The sample comprised PBMCs. The TCR comes from a man aged 45 to 65 in good health and CMV-seronegative. Here the CDR3 reads CASSSPGSGGRQPQHF. Here the CDR3 DNA reads TGTGCCAGCAGTTCGCCCGGATCAGGGGGACGGCAGCCCCAGCATTTT.